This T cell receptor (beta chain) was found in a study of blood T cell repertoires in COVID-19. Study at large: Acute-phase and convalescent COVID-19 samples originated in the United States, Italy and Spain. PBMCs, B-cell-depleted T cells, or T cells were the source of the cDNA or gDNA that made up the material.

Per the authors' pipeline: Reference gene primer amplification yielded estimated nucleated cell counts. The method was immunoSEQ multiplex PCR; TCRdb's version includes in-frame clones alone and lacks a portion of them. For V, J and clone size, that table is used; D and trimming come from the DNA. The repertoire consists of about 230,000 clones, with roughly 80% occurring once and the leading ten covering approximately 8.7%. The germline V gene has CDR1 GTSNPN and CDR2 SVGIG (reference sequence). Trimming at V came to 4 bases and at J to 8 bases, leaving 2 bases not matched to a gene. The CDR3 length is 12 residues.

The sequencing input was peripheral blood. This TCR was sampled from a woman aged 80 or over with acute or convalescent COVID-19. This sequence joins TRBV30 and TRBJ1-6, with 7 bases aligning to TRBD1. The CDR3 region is CAWIRGDSPLHF. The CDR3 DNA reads TGTGCCTGGATCAGGGGGGATTCACCCCTCCACTTT.